A single sample is the source of the 20 T cell receptor beta chains below, sequenced in a study of cytomegalovirus exposure and HLA in healthy donors. Amplification used 60 Vbeta primers and 13 Jbeta primers. Repertoires were generated with immunoSEQ multiplex PCR, while TCRdb's copy carries only in-frame clones and drops some. The data hold roughly 100,000 clones, with more than 9.5% observed a single time. Sequenced material: PBMCs. The origin of the receptors is a man aged 35 to 55 in good health and CMV-seropositive.

The chain has TRBV6-6 and TRBJ2-1; 12 nucleotides align to TRBD2. V lost 4 bases and J lost 9; bases outside the gene matches: 7. Germline CDR1 is MNHNY and CDR2 is SVGAGI (reference sequence). The CDR3 length is 15 residues. The CDR3 DNA reads as TGTGCCAGCAGTTTGACTAGCGGGAGAGTTGGTGAGCAGTTCTTC. Translated: CASSLTSGRVGEQFF.

CDR3 sequence: CASSEDQNRVVDTQYF. In nucleotides, the CDR3 is TGTGCCAGCAGTGAAGACCAAAACAGGGTGGTAGATACGCAGTATTTT. The chain carries TRBV6-1 and TRBJ2-3; the D gene is possibly TRBD1 (6 bases). CDR3 size: 16 residues. Germline V gives CDR1 MNHNS, CDR2 SASEGT. The V gene lost 1 base and the J gene lost 5 bases, with 16 bases spanning the gap.

V is TRBV6-6 and J is TRBJ1-2; weak D call: TRBD1 (6 bases). Between the trimmed V and J ends, which lost 3 bases and 5 bases, there was a span of 16 bases. The CDR3 is 15 residues long. The germline V gene has CDR1 MNHNY and CDR2 SVGAGI (reference sequence). The CDR3 region is CASSYIQGPSYGYTF. Written as DNA, the CDR3 is TGTGCCAGCAGTTATATCCAGGGGCCCTCATATGGCTACACCTTC.

The V and J genes are TRBV28 and TRBJ2-3, with 9 positions matching TRBD2. V shed 6 bases and J 5 bases; nucleotides not matched to a gene: 3. The length of the CDR3 is 13 residues. Germline V gene data show CDR1 as MDHEN and CDR2 as SYDVKM. CDR3 nucleotides: TGTGCCAGCAGCCGCGGGAGGGTAGATACGCAGTATTTT. Its translation is CASSRGRVDTQYF. Looking up the rest from reference TRBV28 and TRBJ2-3 gives the full variable domain: DVKVTQSSRYLVKRTGEKVFLECVQDMDHENMFWYRQDPGLGLRLIYFSYDVKMKEKGDIPEGYSVSREKKERFSLILESASTNQTSMYLCASSRGRVDTQYFGPGTRLTVL.

V usage is TRBV5-4 and J usage is TRBJ2-7, with 7 bases aligning to TRBD1. CDR1 and CDR2 (germline): SGHNT, YYREEE (reference sequence). The length of the CDR3 is 14 residues. V gave up 1 base and J gave up 3 bases; unmatched junction bases: 4. CDR3: CASSLWNRGYEQYF. DNA for the CDR3: TGTGCCAGCAGCTTGTGGAACAGGGGCTACGAGCAGTACTTC.

Details on this clone: Because it lacks the conserved phenylalanine or tryptophan at the end, this CDR3 is likely a read error. The rearrangement joins TRBV2 to TRBJ1-2, with a weak D call TRBD1 (6 bases). The CDR3 loop spans 15 amino acids. Germline V CDR1 and CDR2: SNHLY, FYNNEI. V dropped 5 bases and J dropped 0 bases, with 13 bases sitting between them. Here the CDR3 DNA reads TGTGCCAGCAGTCTGGACAGTACTACTAACTATGGCTACACCCTC. Protein product: CASSLDSTTNYGYTL.

This clone was detected a few times. The chain links TRBV13 to TRBJ1-1; 11 bases align to TRBD1. The V and J ends lost 5 bases and 5 bases, in that order; junction bases with no gene match: 1. This CDR3 contains 13 residues. Germline CDR1 and CDR2: PRHDT and FYEKMQ (reference sequence). DNA for the CDR3: TGTGCCAGCAGCAGGGACAGGGGGACTGAAGCTTTCTTT. Its protein product is CASSRDRGTEAFF.

The chain is built from TRBV9 and TRBJ1-1; D is unclear. The V and J ends lost 6 bases and 0 bases respectively, with 9 bases between them. This CDR3 is 13 amino acids long. The germline V gene has CDR1 SGDLS and CDR2 YYNGEE. CDR3 amino acids: CASTSGMNTEAFF. The CDR3 region has the DNA TGTGCCAGCACCTCCGGTATGAACACTGAAGCTTTCTTT.

Only a few counts were recorded for this clone. The V and J genes are TRBV2 and TRBJ1-2, with no clear D. The CDR3 totals 13 residues. Trimming left V 3 bases short and J 5 bases short, with 10 bases between. Looked up from germline, CDR1 is SNHLY and CDR2 is FYNNEI. For the CDR3, the DNA is TGTGCCAGCAGTGAGAACAGCTTTTATGGCTACACCTTC. It encodes CASSENSFYGYTF.

This clone has just a few counts. The chain combines TRBV5-4 with TRBJ2-7; D gene ambiguous. V lost 7 bases, J lost 1 base, and 12 bases lay in between. The germline V gene encodes CDR1 SGHNT and CDR2 YYREEE (reference sequence). CDR3 length: 13 amino acids. DNA for the CDR3: TGTGCCAGCGGGCTCGAGCCATCCTACGAGCAGTACTTC. As protein: CASGLEPSYEQYF.

There are a few counts of this clone. The V call is TRBV6-5, the J call TRBJ1-1; possibly TRBD1 for D (6 bases). Germline values: CDR1 MNHEY, CDR2 SVGAGI. The CDR3 runs to 15 residues. V was cut by 6 bases and J by 2 bases, with 16 bases left in between. As DNA, the CDR3 is TGTGCCAGCAGCCAACGGACAGCCCCCAACACTGAAGCTTTCTTT. This translates into CASSQRTAPNTEAFF.

The V and J genes are TRBV5-1 and TRBJ1-1, with TRBD1 identical over 7 bases. The CDR3 totals 12 residues. CDR1 SGHRS and CDR2 YFSETQ come from the germline V gene. Germline trimming cut 9 bases from V and 5 bases from J; bases unmatched to any gene: 7. The CDR3 nucleotides read TGCGCCACTAGAAAGGGGGCAACTGAAGCTTTCTTT. The encoded protein is CATRKGATEAFF.

The chain is built from TRBV27 and TRBJ2-1; D possibly corresponds to TRBD2 (6 bases). The CDR3 has 18 residues. V was clipped by 3 bases and J by 6 bases, with 24 bases between them. CDR1 is MNHEY, CDR2 SMNVEV, per germline (reference sequence). The CDR3 nucleotides are TGTGCCAGCAGTTTCGGGGACTTGGGGGGATCAACTAGCAATGAGCAGTTCTTC. Translation: CASSFGDLGGSTSNEQFF.

The V and J genes are TRBV29-1 and TRBJ1-5; D gene ambiguous. The CDR3 loop spans 15 amino acids. V was trimmed by 2 bases and J by 1 base, leaving 12 bases between them. Germline V lookup: CDR1 SQVTM, CDR2 ANQGSEA. CDR3 DNA: TGCAGCGTTGAATTGTCCTGGGCAAGCAATCAGCCCCAGCATTTT. This encodes CSVELSWASNQPQHF.

In this sample, this clone turned up a few times. The chain is built from TRBV19 and TRBJ1-5, with 9 bases identical to TRBD1. V was pared by 7 bases and J by 7 bases, with 8 bases of the junction left unmatched. The CDR3 is 14 residues long. Germline V gives CDR1 LNHDA, CDR2 SQIVND (reference sequence). The CDR3 here is CASTEQGARQPQHF. The CDR3 nucleotides are TGTGCCAGTACTGAACAGGGGGCAAGGCAGCCCCAGCATTTT.

The chain is built from TRBV27 and TRBJ1-1, with TRBD1 matching over 10 bases. Germline trimming cut 5 bases from V and 6 bases from J; bases unmatched to any gene: 12. This CDR3 is 16 amino acids long. CDR1 is MNHEY and CDR2 is SMNVEV in the germline V gene (reference sequence). The CDR3 is CASSRTTGGYSAEAFF. CDR3 in DNA: TGTGCCAGCAGTCGGACGACAGGGGGCTACTCCGCTGAAGCTTTCTTT.

This clone was seen a handful of times. This chain connects TRBV7-2 to TRBJ1-4; D possibly corresponds to TRBD1 (6 bases). Trimming left V 2 bases short and J 5 bases short, with 15 bases between. Germline loops: CDR1 SGHTA, CDR2 FQGNSA. The CDR3 runs to 16 residues. CDR3 protein: CASSLNKGQGNEKLFF. The CDR3 region has the DNA TGTGCCAGCAGCTTAAATAAAGGCCAGGGGAATGAAAAACTGTTTTTT.

This clone was counted only a few times. This chain connects TRBV18 to TRBJ2-1, with 7 bases lining up with TRBD2. Germline V CDR1 and CDR2: KGHSH, LQKENI. V dropped 3 bases and J dropped 7; count of bases not matched to a gene: 0. CDR3 length equals 12 residues. This chain's CDR3 is CASSPGGNEQFF. CDR3 DNA: TGTGCCAGCTCACCGGGAGGGAATGAGCAGTTCTTC.

This clone was seen a few times. This chain links TRBV30 with TRBJ2-5; 7 nucleotides match TRBD1. V was clipped by 1 base and J by 5 bases; unmatched bases: 7. Per the germline V gene, CDR1 is GTSNPN and CDR2 is SVGIG (reference sequence). The CDR3 has 14 residues. The DNA for the CDR3 is TGTGCCTGGAGTGAAATCGGCAGGGGGGAGACCCAGTACTTC. Its translation: CAWSEIGRGETQYF.

The J gene is TRBJ1-2, the V gene TRBV28; no clear D gene. The germline gives CDR1 MDHEN, CDR2 SYDVKM. CDR3 size: 13 residues. V gave up 6 bases and J gave up 0 bases, with 8 bases separating them. DNA of the CDR3: TGTGCCAGCAGCCCCCAAACTAACTATGGCTACACCTTC. It yields the protein CASSPQTNYGYTF.